The 5 T cell receptor beta chains below come from one sample, sequenced in a study of sequential checkpoint blockade in melanoma. Stated treatment: randomized to nivolumab then ipilimumab (arm A) or the reverse (arm B). Measured with immunoSEQ multiplex PCR; TCRdb has only the in-frame clones, and not every one. The sample shows approximately 20,000 clones, roughly 53% of them seen only once. The specimen was CD8+ T cells sorted from blood (inferred from file names), collected from a patient given nivolumab and ipilimumab in sequence. The receptors stem from a human donor with melanoma.

This clone was detected only once. The rearrangement joins TRBV2 to TRBJ1-1, with D uncertain. CDR3 length equals 16 residues. The V gene's germline CDR1 is SNHLY and CDR2 FYNNEI. Trimming stripped 11 bases from V and 0 bases from J, with 22 bases between. CDR3 in amino acids: CASIQASFSMNTEAFF. CDR3 coding DNA: TGTGCCTCTATTCAGGCGTCTTTCAGCATGAACACTGAAGCTTTCTTT.

This clone was seen just once. The chain links TRBV5-1 to TRBJ2-7, with 14 positions matching TRBD2. The V segment lost 0 bases and the J segment 5 bases; nucleotides outside the gene matches: 4. The CDR3 has 16 amino acids. The germline CDR1 and CDR2 sequences are SGHRS and YFSETQ. CDR3 sequence: CASSLGGLAGAHEQYF. The CDR3 DNA is TGCGCCAGCAGCTTGGGGGGACTAGCGGGGGCCCACGAGCAGTACTTC. Full variable domain (outside the CDR3, taken from reference TRBV5-1 and TRBJ2-7): KAGVTQTPRYLIKTRGQQVTLSCSPISGHRSVSWYQQTPGQGLQFLFEYFSETQRNKGNFPGRFSGRQFSNSRSEMNVSTLELGDSALYLCASSLGGLAGAHEQYFGPGTRLTVT.

The rearrangement links TRBV6-6 to TRBJ2-2, with 8 bases that match TRBD1. CDR1 MNHNY and CDR2 SVGAGI come from the germline V gene (reference sequence). This CDR3 has 16 amino acids. Trimming at V came to 4 bases and at J to 6 bases, leaving 10 bases not matched to a gene. This chain's CDR3 is CASSSETGTGSGELFF. In DNA form, the CDR3 reads TGTGCCAGCAGTTCAGAAACCGGGACAGGCTCCGGGGAGCTGTTTTTT.

The chain employs TRBV27 and TRBJ1-3; 9 nucleotides agree with TRBD1. CDR3 length equals 15 residues. Germline trimming cut 5 bases from V and 4 bases from J; bases unmatched to any gene: 6. Germline values: CDR1 MNHEY, CDR2 SMNVEV (reference sequence). CDR3 nucleotide sequence: TGTGCCAGCAGTCCGACCGGGACAGGGGGAAACACCATATATTTT. It codes for CASSPTGTGGNTIYF.

With respect to this clone: This is likely an artifact of a read error, given a far larger clone one base away. The chain recombines TRBV6-4 with TRBJ2-1; 7 bases match TRBD2. V lost 0 bases, J lost 4 bases, and 6 bases stayed unmatched. The CDR3 extends over 16 amino acids. Germline V CDR1 and CDR2: MRHNA, SNTAGT. The CDR3 protein is CASSDSGPAGYNEQFF. In nucleotides, the CDR3 is TGTGCCAGCAGTGACTCGGGACCAGCGGGGTACAATGAGCAGTTCTTC.